Following are 10 T cell receptor beta chains from one sample sequenced in a study of blood T cell repertoires in COVID-19. Clones were sequenced by immunoSEQ multiplex PCR, and TCRdb holds only the in-frame ones, with some missing. The profile covers roughly 200,000 clones, with 85% to 90% appearing a single time and less than 4.5% taken by the ten largest. Sequencing was carried out using PBMCs or T cells enriched from blood (not recorded which). The receptor set was obtained from a woman between 25 and 40 years old with acute COVID-19.

This clone was seen once. The V call is TRBV5-5, the J call TRBJ1-1; D is perhaps TRBD1 (5 bases). Looked up from germline, CDR1 is SGHKS and CDR2 is YYEKEE (reference sequence). V was trimmed by 0 bases and J by 5 bases, leaving 11 bases between them. The CDR3 is 14 residues long. Here the CDR3 reads CASSLVRGGTEAFF. The CDR3 DNA is TGTGCCAGCAGCTTGGTAAGGGGTGGAACTGAAGCTTTCTTT.

J is TRBJ1-5 and V is TRBV19; a possible D gene is TRBD1 (5 bases). CDR3 length equals 16 residues. Deletions cut 3 bases from V and 0 bases from J, with 12 bases between. Looked up from germline, CDR1 is LNHDA and CDR2 is SQIVND (reference sequence). DNA of the CDR3: TGTGCCAGTAGTATTACAGGAACAGGTAGCAATCAGCCCCAGCATTTT. Its protein product is CASSITGTGSNQPQHF.

The CDR3 region has the DNA TGCAGCGTTGGCCCGGCTGGGCCTAACACTGAAGCTTTCTTT. Protein sequence: CSVGPAGPNTEAFF. J is TRBJ1-1 and V is TRBV29-1; no clear D gene. This CDR3 comprises 14 residues. V lost 4 bases and J 2 bases, leaving 14 bases between the germline ends. Germline lookup yields CDR1 SQVTM and CDR2 ANQGSEA.

The J gene is TRBJ2-2, the V gene TRBV19; 7 bases line up with TRBD2. The length of the CDR3 is 14 residues. Germline values: CDR1 LNHDA, CDR2 SQIVND (reference sequence). With 4 bases clipped from V and 4 bases from J, the junction kept 3 bases outside the gene matches. The CDR3 loop reads CASSTREATGELFF. DNA for the CDR3: TGTGCCAGTAGTACACGGGAGGCCACCGGGGAGCTGTTTTTT.

The genes are TRBV30 and TRBJ2-2; TRBD1 matches at 12 bases. V gave up 8 bases and J gave up 6 bases; unmatched junction bases: 4. Germline V gene lookup returns CDR1 GTSNPN and CDR2 SVGIG (reference sequence). The CDR3 contains 13 residues. The CDR3 region is CAGGTGGPGELFF. In DNA, the CDR3 is TGTGCCGGGGGGACAGGGGGCCCCGGGGAGCTGTTTTTT.

Points on this clone: One end of the junction does not line up with germline, which may come from a read error. The chain employs TRBV2 and TRBJ1-1; tentative D call: TRBD1 (6 bases). The CDR3 sequence is 12 residues long. Germline V gene lookup returns CDR1 SNHLY and CDR2 FYNNEI. Here the CDR3 reads CARSGGGTEAFF. CDR3 DNA: TGTGCCAGAAGTGGAGGGGGCACTGAAGCTTTCTTT.

This chain uses TRBV12-5 with TRBJ2-7; the match to TRBD1 covers 9 bases. Germline CDR1 reads LGHNT; CDR2 reads FRNRAP. This CDR3 has 14 amino acids. Trimming took 4 bases from V and 5 from J; bases not matched to a gene: 6. The CDR3 sequence: CASGSSRDRDEQYF. The CDR3, as DNA: TGTGCTAGTGGTTCGTCCCGGGACAGGGACGAGCAGTACTTC.

The chain employs TRBV21-1 and TRBJ1-2. TRBV21-1 is a pseudogene segment. The CDR3 covers 12 residues. Here the CDR3 DNA reads TGTGCCAGCAGCAAAGGGACTTCTGGCTACACCTTC. This gives the protein CASSKGTSGYTF.

V usage is TRBV30 and J usage is TRBJ2-5; a weak D match, TRBD1 (6 bases). Between the trimmed V and J ends, which lost 1 base and 7 bases, there was a span of 13 bases. This CDR3 comprises 13 residues. CDR1 and CDR2 (germline): GTSNPN, SVGIG (reference sequence). CDR3: CAWSGREGGTQYF. The DNA for the CDR3 is TGTGCCTGGAGTGGACGGGAAGGGGGGACCCAGTACTTC.

This chain connects TRBV18 to TRBJ1-2; no clear D gene. From germline, CDR1 is KGHSH and CDR2 LQKENI. Trimming removed 2 bases at V and 6 bases at J, with 10 bases between. The CDR3 spans 13 residues. The CDR3 loop reads CASSPGSGDGYTF. In DNA, the CDR3 is TGTGCCAGCTCACCAGGCAGCGGGGATGGCTACACCTTC. The variable domain in full, completed from reference TRBV18 and TRBJ1-2, reads NAGVMQNPRHLVRRRGQEARLRCSPMKGHSHVYWYRQLPEEGLKFMVYLQKENIIDESGMPKERFSAEFPKEGPSILRIQQVVRGDSAAYFCASSPGSGDGYTFGSGTRLTVV.